A selection of T cell receptor beta chains follows, all from one sample in a study of regulatory T cells in long-lasting Graves disease. From the multiplex PCR reads, TCRdb called clonotypes with MiXCR, one entry per CDR3 protein. This table has around 250,000 distinct CDR3 sequences, 20% to 25% appearing once. The specimen comprised peripheral blood mononuclear cells (PBMCs), sampled at new diagnosis, from a patient treated with antithyroid drugs. Receptors were obtained from a female donor with Graves disease. CDR3s include the opening cysteine and the closing phenylalanine or tryptophan. D genes are given only for firm matches. Expanded clones are given a class, and other clones once, few, many or no size at all.

len,abundance,v_gene,d_gene,j_gene,CDR3nt,CDR3aa
14,many,TRBV28,NA,TRBJ2-3,TGTGCCAGCAGTTTAAGTCTCCAGGGTGCTACGCAGTATTTT,CASSLSLQGATQYF
11,many,TRBV12-3/TRBV12-4,NA,TRBJ2-1,TGTGCCAGCAGTGGTACCTATGAGCAGTTCTTC,CASSGTYEQFF
14,few,TRBV5-5,NA,TRBJ1-2,TGTGCCAGCAGCCCCCAGGGCGGCGACTATGGCTACACCTTC,CASSPQGGDYGYTF
15,NA,TRBV9,NA,TRBJ1-4,TGTGCCAGCAGCGTAGGTATACATACAAATGAAAAACTGTTTTTT,CASSVGIHTNEKLFF
15,few,TRBV19,TRBD1,TRBJ2-5,TGTGCCAGTAGTTTACTTGACAGGGACCAAGAGACCCAGTACTTC,CASSLLDRDQETQYF
15,many,TRBV12-3/TRBV12-4,NA,TRBJ1-4,TGTGCCAGCAGTCCAAAGGGGATAGATAATGAAAAACTGTTTTTT,CASSPKGIDNEKLFF
15,once,TRBV29-1,TRBD1,TRBJ2-2,TGCGGCGTCCAACCTGACAGGGTACGGACCGGGGAGCTGTTTTTT,CGVQPDRVRTGELFF
12,many,TRBV6-1,TRBD1,TRBJ2-1,TGTGCCAGCAGAGGGACAGTCAATGAGCAGTTCTTC,CASRGTVNEQFF
14,many,TRBV5-1,NA,TRBJ2-1,TGCGCCAGCAGCTGGACAGGATCGGGAGCTGAGCAGTTCTTC,CASSWTGSGAEQFF
16,NA,TRBV20-1,TRBD1,TRBJ1-1,TGCAGTGCTAGCTCCATGGACAGGGGGCAAGACACTGAAGCTTTCTTT,CSASSMDRGQDTEAFF
17,many,TRBV7-2,TRBD2,TRBJ2-3,TGTGCCAGCAGCTTAGCGCAAACCGGGAGGGCCGGGCGTACGCAGTATTTT,CASSLAQTGRAGRTQYF
16,few,TRBV4-2,NA,TRBJ1-3,TGTGCCAGCAGCCAACGAAATCAGGGAACTGGAAACACCATATATTTT,CASSQRNQGTGNTIYF
16,few,TRBV10-3,TRBD1,TRBJ2-7,TGTGCCATCAGTGATTTGGGACAGGGAGGGCCATACGAGCAGCACTTC,CAISDLGQGGPYEQHF
15,NA,TRBV5-1,NA,TRBJ2-7,TGCGCCAGCAGCTTGTTAGGCGGGACCCCCTACGAGCAGTACTTC,CASSLLGGTPYEQYF
12,many,TRBV29-1,TRBD2,TRBJ2-1,TGCAGCGTTGTCGAGCTAGCGGGGGAGCAGTTCTTC,CSVVELAGEQFF
18,few,TRBV4-1,TRBD1,TRBJ2-4,TGCGCCAGCAGCCAAGAAGATACGGGGACAGGGGCCAAAAACATTCAGTACTTC,CASSQEDTGTGAKNIQYF
15,few,TRBV19,TRBD2,TRBJ2-5,TGTGCCAGTAGTAGATTAGCGGGAACGGGAGAGACCCAGTACTTC,CASSRLAGTGETQYF
16,NA,TRBV7-3,NA,TRBJ2-2,TGTGCCAGCAGCTTAACGCGGCCAGAAGAGAGCGGGGAGCTGTTTTTT,CASSLTRPEESGELFF
15,NA,TRBV7-2,TRBD2,TRBJ2-1,TGTGCCAGCAGCACGGGACTAGCGGGAAGGAATGAGCAGTTCTTC,CASSTGLAGRNEQFF
16,NA,TRBV6-1,NA,TRBJ2-3,TGTGCCAGCAGGAACGAGGAAGGCCGAAATCCAGATACGCAGTATTTT,CASRNEEGRNPDTQYF
16,NA,TRBV7-8,TRBD1,TRBJ2-7,TGTGCCAGCAGCTTAGAGGGTTGGACAGGCTCCTACGAGCAGTACTTC,CASSLEGWTGSYEQYF
14,many,TRBV28,TRBD1,TRBJ2-4,TGTGCCAGCAGTGGCCCGGGACAGCAAAACATTCAGTACTTC,CASSGPGQQNIQYF
17,NA,TRBV4-3,TRBD2,TRBJ2-2,TGCGCCAGCAGCCAAGATCTCACTAGCGGGAACACCGGGGAGCTGTTTTTT,CASSQDLTSGNTGELFF
12,many,TRBV18,TRBD1,TRBJ2-7,TGTGCCAGCTCATCGACAGGGTACGAGCAGTACTTC,CASSSTGYEQYF
15,few,TRBV24-1,TRBD2,TRBJ2-3,TGTGCCACTCGACCCAGCGGGGGGGCCACAGATACGCAGTATTTT,CATRPSGGATDTQYF
17,NA,TRBV28,NA,TRBJ1-6,TGTGCCAGCAGTTTAATAGTCGCGGGGGCGGATAATTCACCCCTCCACTTT,CASSLIVAGADNSPLHF
15,few,TRBV5-1,TRBD1,TRBJ2-5,TGCGCCAGCAGCTCGGCGGACAGGGTAGGAGAGACCCAGTACTTC,CASSSADRVGETQYF
16,many,TRBV20-1,TRBD2,TRBJ2-1,TGCAGTGCTAGTTGGCTAGCGGGAGTTTTAGGCGGTGAGCAGTTCTTC,CSASWLAGVLGGEQFF
13,many,TRBV6-1,NA,TRBJ1-6,TGTGCCACCCGGACGGAGCTTAATTCACCCCTCCACTTT,CATRTELNSPLHF
17,NA,TRBV9,NA,TRBJ2-2,TGTGCCAGCAGCGCGACGGGGGCAGGTGGGAACACCGGGGAGCTGTTTTTT,CASSATGAGGNTGELFF
15,NA,TRBV11-2,NA,TRBJ2-3,TGTGCCAGCAGCTTAATGCCGGGAGACACAGATACGCAGTATTTT,CASSLMPGDTDTQYF
17,many,TRBV15,TRBD2,TRBJ2-1,TGTGCCACCAGCAGAGGACTTGGACTAGCGGGGTACAATGAGCAGTTCTTC,CATSRGLGLAGYNEQFF
17,few,TRBV12-5,NA,TRBJ1-5,TGTGCTAGTGGTTTGTACGCGGGGGGCAAGAGCAATCAGCCCCAGCATTTT,CASGLYAGGKSNQPQHF
13,many,TRBV7-9,NA,TRBJ1-4,TGTGCCAGCGGGTGGCAGGGGAATGAAAAACTGTTTTTT,CASGWQGNEKLFF
13,many,TRBV5-1,NA,TRBJ2-7,TGCGCCAGCAGCTTCGGAGCCCCTGCCGAGCAGTACTTC,CASSFGAPAEQYF
13,many,TRBV27,NA,TRBJ2-7,TGTGCCAGCAGTTATAGCCAGCCGGGGGAGCAGTACTTC,CASSYSQPGEQYF
14,few,TRBV29-1,NA,TRBJ1-2,TGCAGCGCCTGGGGTGGGGGGATAAAGGTTGGCTACACCTTC,CSAWGGGIKVGYTF
15,many,TRBV7-2,TRBD2,TRBJ2-1,TGTGCCAGCAGCTTAGTAGGGTCTAGCGGGAGTGAGCAGTTCTTC,CASSLVGSSGSEQFF
13,NA,TRBV20-1,NA,TRBJ1-2,TGCAGTGCTAGGTCGCGGGGGCGAGTGGGCTACACCTTC,CSARSRGRVGYTF
14,many,TRBV27,NA,TRBJ2-7,TGTGCCAGCAGTTTATCGCAGGTGACATACGAGCAGTACTTC,CASSLSQVTYEQYF
14,NA,TRBV6-5,NA,TRBJ2-7,TGTGCCAGCAGTTACGGGGGACAAGCCTACGAGCAGTACTTC,CASSYGGQAYEQYF
17,many,TRBV5-1,TRBD1,TRBJ1-1,TGCGCCAGCAGCTTGCCCCGACAGGGGGCGAAAAAAAATGAAGCTTTCTTT,CASSLPRQGAKKNEAFF
13,many,TRBV2,NA,TRBJ1-5,TGTGCCAGCAGATCAGACCTGAATCAGCCCCAGCATTTT,CASRSDLNQPQHF
16,many,TRBV2,TRBD1,TRBJ2-7,TGTGCCAGCAGTGAGGCTGTTTGGGACAGGGGCTACGAGCAGTACTTC,CASSEAVWDRGYEQYF
17,many,TRBV14,NA,TRBJ2-3,TGTGCCAGCAGCCAAGATCGCGGCCGAGCGGCAACAGATACGCAGTATTTT,CASSQDRGRAATDTQYF
13,many,TRBV10-3,NA,TRBJ2-7,TGTGCCATCAGTGTGGACAGACCCTACGAGCAGTACTTC,CAISVDRPYEQYF
13,many,TRBV20-1,TRBD2,TRBJ2-1,TGCAGTGCTACTAGCGGGATCCACAATGAGCAGTTCTTC,CSATSGIHNEQFF
14,many,TRBV10-3,TRBD2,TRBJ2-3,TGTGCCATTGGGACTAGCGGGAGCACAGATACGCAGTATTTT,CAIGTSGSTDTQYF
15,NA,TRBV19,NA,TRBJ1-5,TGTGCCACCCGAACGGGTAGGGCTAGCAATCAGCCCCAGCATTTT,CATRTGRASNQPQHF
13,NA,TRBV19,NA,TRBJ1-4,TGTGCCAGTATGAGTCGGGCTCCGGAAAAACTGTTTTTT,CASMSRAPEKLFF
15,many,TRBV7-2,NA,TRBJ1-5,TGTGCCAGCAGCTTCAGGGGAAGGGGCAATCAGCCCCAGCATTTT,CASSFRGRGNQPQHF
13,NA,TRBV9,TRBD1,TRBJ1-2,TGTGCCAGCAGCTACCGGGACAGCGATGGCTACACCTTC,CASSYRDSDGYTF
13,many,TRBV4-3,NA,TRBJ1-6,TGCGCCAGCAGCCAAGAAGGTGATTCACCCCTCCACTTT,CASSQEGDSPLHF
12,many,TRBV20-1,TRBD1,TRBJ2-4,TGCAGTGCTGGACAGGGTGGGGGCATTCAGTACTTC,CSAGQGGGIQYF
14,many,TRBV20-1,NA,TRBJ2-5,TGCAGTGCTAGAGCACGGGGGTACCGGGAGACCCAGTACTTC,CSARARGYRETQYF